This TCR beta chain was identified in a study of immune cell composition in non-small cell lung cancer. The CDR3 is 15 residues long. V was pared by 8 bases and J by 3 bases, with 9 bases of the junction left unmatched. Germline values: CDR1 MNHNS, CDR2 SASEGT. Normal lung sampling was at least 3 cm from the tumour, as distant as possible. Frozen unsorted single-cell suspensions supplied the genomic DNA. TCRdb's table, derived via immunoSEQ multiplex PCR, lists solely in-frame clones and lacks some. The table lists fewer than 20,000 clones, 77% of them singletons, with roughly 9.2% in the top ten. The same sample was also studied in work on CD4 T cells in lung cancer.

Sequenced material: non-adjacent lung tissue. The J gene is TRBJ2-2, the V gene TRBV6-1; TRBD1 matches 7 bases. The TCR was taken from a human donor with non-small cell lung cancer. The CDR3 sequence: CASVQGNRDTGELFF. CDR3 nucleotide sequence: TGTGCCAGCGTACAGGGGAACAGGGACACCGGGGAGCTGTTTTTT.